Presented here are 23 T cell receptor beta chains from one specimen sequenced in a study of radiotherapy plus CTLA-4 blockade in lung cancer. Repertoires were generated with immunoSEQ multiplex PCR, while TCRdb's copy carries only in-frame clones and drops some. Of roughly 58,000 clones in the sample, around 80% are singletons; the top ten hold 6.1%. Sequences were derived from peripheral blood, sampled from a patient treated with radiotherapy plus ipilimumab. The receptors here all came from a human donor with non-small cell lung cancer whose response to radiotherapy plus ipilimumab could not be evaluated.

J is TRBJ2-1 and V is TRBV5-1; 11 nucleotides line up with TRBD2. This CDR3 is built from 16 residues. Per germline, CDR1 SGHRS and CDR2 YFSETQ. The trim removed 1 base at V and 5 bases at J, leaving 5 bases unmatched. The CDR3 loop is CASSLRGTSGNNEQFF. The CDR3 DNA is TGCGCCAGCAGCTTGAGGGGGACTAGCGGAAACAATGAGCAGTTCTTC.

Notes on this clone: At one end, the junction sequence differs from germline, possibly due to a read error. The chain links TRBV6-5 to TRBJ2-7; 8 nucleotides line up with TRBD1. The CDR3 sequence is 12 residues long. CDR1 and CDR2 (germline): MNHEY, SVGAGI. This CDR3 reads CASSSSSGQDSF. In DNA, the CDR3 is TGTGCCAGCAGTTCATCATCGGGACAGGATTCCTTC.

V and J are TRBV28 and TRBJ2-3; D gene unclear. The CDR3 spans 11 residues. Germline loops: CDR1 MDHEN, CDR2 SYDVKM. Trimming removed 3 bases from V and 5 bases from J, with 3 bases in between. The CDR3 protein is CASSFKDTQYF. The CDR3 DNA reads as TGTGCCAGCAGTTTCAAAGATACGCAGTATTTT.

The V and J genes are TRBV4-1 and TRBJ2-3; 14 positions agree with TRBD2. The V segment lost 4 bases and the J segment 3 bases; nucleotides outside the gene matches: 6. In germline, CDR1 is MGHRA, CDR2 YSYEKL. This CDR3 has 17 residues. The CDR3 loop reads CASSRLGTSGGTDTQYF. CDR3 in DNA: TGCGCCAGCAGCCGCCTTGGGACTAGCGGGGGAACAGATACGCAGTATTTT.

The chain links TRBV6-1 to TRBJ1-2, with 7 nucleotides matching TRBD1. CDR3 size: 15 residues. V was clipped by 7 bases and J by 7 bases; unmatched bases: 15. Germline assignment: CDR1 MNHNS and CDR2 SASEGT. CDR3 sequence (DNA): TGTGCCAGCACCGAGGGGGCTACGATAGGAAGTGGCTACACCTTC. This gives the protein CASTEGATIGSGYTF.

This chain's CDR3 is CASSEGQLLGYGYTF. The CDR3 coding sequence is TGCGCCAGCAGTGAGGGACAGCTACTAGGCTATGGCTACACCTTC. The chain employs TRBV10-2 and TRBJ1-2; a weak D match, TRBD1 (6 bases). Trimming stripped 2 bases from V and 4 bases from J, with 14 bases between. The CDR3 extends over 15 amino acids. Germline V CDR1 and CDR2: WSHSY, SAAADI.

The chain employs TRBV5-6 and TRBJ2-5; 7 nucleotides line up with TRBD1. From germline, CDR1 is SGHDT and CDR2 YYEEEE. V shed 4 bases and J 5 bases; nucleotides not matched to a gene: 11. The CDR3 length is 15 residues. DNA of the CDR3: TGTGCCAGCAGCCCTACAGGGGATGACGGGGAGACCCAGTACTTC. This codes for CASSPTGDDGETQYF.

The J gene is TRBJ1-4, the V gene TRBV28; D is possibly TRBD1 (5 bases). V dropped 7 bases and J dropped 10 bases, with 25 bases sitting between them. Germline CDR1 MDHEN, CDR2 SYDVKM. The CDR3 is made up of 16 amino acids. The CDR3 region has the DNA TGTGCCAGCAACGGGGGTAGGGCTGACGGGGGTAGAAAACTGTTTTTT. Protein product: CASNGGRADGGRKLFF.

The V call is TRBV7-9, the J call TRBJ1-5; TRBD1 might be the D (6 bases). The CDR3 loop spans 14 amino acids. Germline assignment: CDR1 SEHNR and CDR2 FQNEAQ (reference sequence). With 4 bases removed from V and 2 bases from J, the gap between germline ends came to 9 bases. In DNA form, the CDR3 reads TGTGCCAGCAGCTACGAGGGGGGCAATCAGCCCCAGCATTTT. This gives the protein CASSYEGGNQPQHF.

The chain carries TRBV5-4 and TRBJ2-7, with D possibly matching TRBD1 (5 bases). This CDR3 is 14 amino acids long. Trimming pared 0 bases from V and 2 bases from J, leaving 9 bases between. CDR1 and CDR2 (germline): SGHNT, YYREEE (reference sequence). CDR3 DNA: TGTGCCAGCAGCTTGGGCAGGGCCACCTACGAGCAGTACTTC. It translates to CASSLGRATYEQYF.

The rearrangement uses TRBV6-5 and TRBJ1-5; D uncertain. Germline V gene sequence: CDR1 MNHEY, CDR2 SVGAGI. CDR3 size: 13 residues. Trimming pared 0 bases from V and 6 bases from J, leaving 6 bases between. The CDR3 sequence is CASSYSRGQPQHF. CDR3 DNA: TGTGCCAGCAGTTACTCGCGCGGTCAGCCCCAGCATTTT.

The chain has TRBV5-1 and TRBJ1-2; tentatively, D is TRBD1 (6 bases). Germline V CDR1 and CDR2: SGHRS, YFSETQ. The CDR3 is made up of 15 amino acids. Between the trimmed V and J ends, which lost 0 bases and 4 bases, there was a span of 13 bases. The CDR3 bases are TGCGCCAGCAGCTTGGCCTTGGGGGGGCCCTATGGCTACACCTTC. Its translation is CASSLALGGPYGYTF.

The chain couples TRBV7-2 to TRBJ1-3; D perhaps matches TRBD1 (6 bases). Germline lookup yields CDR1 SGHTA and CDR2 FQGNSA. The CDR3 has 14 amino acids. Trimming took 2 bases from V and 9 from J, leaving 14 bases between them. CDR3 in DNA: TGTGCCAGCAGCTTAAGTGGGGCACAGGGCACCATATATTTT. It is translated as CASSLSGAQGTIYF. Complete variable domain (other parts from reference TRBV7-2 and TRBJ1-3): GAGVSQSPSNKVTEKGKDVELRCDPISGHTALYWYRQSLGQGLEFLIYFQGNSAPDKSGLPSDRFSAERTGGSVSTLTIQRTQQEDSAVYLCASSLSGAQGTIYFGEGSWLTVV.

This rearrangement joins TRBV10-3 to TRBJ2-1, with TRBD2 identical over 13 bases. V gave up 3 bases and J gave up 6 bases; unmatched junction bases: 5. CDR1 is ENHRY and CDR2 is SYGVKD in the germline V gene. The CDR3 covers 16 residues. CDR3 sequence reads: CAISDQGLAGSNEQFF. DNA for the CDR3: TGTGCCATCAGTGACCAGGGACTAGCGGGGTCCAATGAGCAGTTCTTC.

This CDR3 is CAWSAGQGAIYGYTF. The CDR3, as DNA: TGTGCCTGGAGCGCGGGACAGGGGGCCATCTATGGCTACACCTTC. The chain recombines TRBV30 with TRBJ1-2; 12 bases are a match to TRBD1. Germline CDR1 reads GTSNPN; CDR2 reads SVGIG (reference sequence). J was trimmed by 4 bases and V by 3 bases; bases with no gene match: 6. The CDR3 is made up of 15 amino acids.

This sequence joins TRBV6-6 and TRBJ2-1; 8 bases align to TRBD2. The V gene end was trimmed by 5 bases and the J gene end by 3 bases; junction bases not matched to a gene: 9. There are 16 residues in the CDR3. Looked up from germline, CDR1 is MNHNY and CDR2 is SVGAGI (reference sequence). The CDR3 spells CASSPPRGGRYNEQFF. Written as DNA, the CDR3 is TGTGCCAGCAGTCCCCCCCGGGGGGGCCGCTACAATGAGCAGTTCTTC.

The gene calls are TRBV7-9 and TRBJ1-4; D may be TRBD1 (5 bases). The CDR3 runs to 15 residues. The V end lost 0 bases, the J end lost 8 bases, and 13 bases lay between the germline ends. The germline gives CDR1 SEHNR, CDR2 FQNEAQ (reference sequence). The CDR3 region is CASSLAAGGNEKLFF. In DNA, the CDR3 is TGTGCCAGCAGCTTAGCAGCGGGGGGGAACGAAAAACTGTTTTTT. The full variable domain, completed using reference TRBV7-9 and TRBJ1-4, is DTGVSQNPRHKITKRGQNVTFRCDPISEHNRLYWYRQTLGQGPEFLTYFQNEAQLEKSRLLSDRFSAERPKGSFSTLEIQRTEQGDSAMYLCASSLAAGGNEKLFFGSGTQLSVL.

This chain uses TRBV6-6 with TRBJ1-2, with 10 bases that match TRBD1. J was trimmed by 2 bases and V by 7 bases; bases with no gene match: 10. Germline CDR1 reads MNHNY; CDR2 reads SVGAGI (reference sequence). The CDR3 consists of 16 residues. CDR3 amino acids: CASTIVPGQGNYGYTF. The CDR3 DNA sequence: TGTGCCAGCACTATCGTCCCGGGACAGGGGAACTATGGCTACACCTTC.

The chain recombines TRBV6-4 with TRBJ1-1; possible D gene TRBD1, 5 bases. Germline V lookup: CDR1 MRHNA, CDR2 SNTAGT. The CDR3 is 13 residues long. Trimming stripped 3 bases from V and 8 bases from J, with 13 bases between. The chain's CDR3 is CASSEIRGGEAFF. CDR3 coding DNA: TGTGCCAGCAGTGAAATCCGGGGGGGAGAAGCTTTCTTT.

V gene TRBV30 combines with J gene TRBJ2-3, with 8 nucleotides matching TRBD1. The CDR3 contains 14 residues. The V gene's germline CDR1 is GTSNPN and CDR2 SVGIG (reference sequence). Trimming cost V 1 base and J 5 bases; bases outside gene matches: 5. CDR3 sequence (DNA): TGTGCCTGGAGTGCCACAGGGGGTGGAGATACGCAGTATTTT. It translates to CAWSATGGGDTQYF.

The CDR3 reads CASSISALADYTDTQYF. As DNA, the CDR3 is TGTGCCAGTAGTATATCAGCGCTAGCGGACTACACAGATACGCAGTATTTT. The chain uses TRBV19 and TRBJ2-3, with TRBD2 matching 7 bases. V dropped 2 bases and J dropped 2; count of bases not matched to a gene: 10. The CDR3 covers 17 residues. Germline values: CDR1 LNHDA, CDR2 SQIVND (reference sequence).

The CDR3 loop is CASSILGLAGGNEQFF. Written as DNA, the CDR3 is TGCGCCAGCAGCATTCTGGGACTAGCGGGGGGCAATGAGCAGTTCTTC. The rearrangement uses TRBV5-1 and TRBJ2-1; 15 nucleotides agree with TRBD2. The CDR3 runs to 16 residues. In germline, CDR1 is SGHRS, CDR2 YFSETQ. The J segment lost 6 bases and the V segment lost 4 bases, leaving 5 bases of the junction unmatched.

This clone was recorded once. J is TRBJ1-3 and V is TRBV5-8, with unresolved D. Trimming shortened V by 2 bases and J by 4 bases, and 10 bases separated the two germline ends. This CDR3 contains 14 residues. Germline assignment: CDR1 SGHTS and CDR2 YDEGEE. The CDR3 region has the DNA TGTGCCAGCAGCTTCGGTCTACAGGGAAACACCATATATTTT. Encoded protein: CASSFGLQGNTIYF.